One and the same sample provided the 23 T cell receptor beta chains below, sequenced in a study of blood T cell repertoires in COVID-19. Clones were sequenced by immunoSEQ multiplex PCR, and TCRdb holds only the in-frame ones, with some missing. The table records roughly 450,000 clones, roughly 91% of them present only once. The sample consisted of PBMCs or T cells enriched from blood (not recorded which). The receptors were gathered from a man between 18 and 35 years old who had recovered from COVID-19.

The genes are TRBV18 and TRBJ1-2; TRBD1 agrees at 7 bases. Trimming at V came to 3 bases and at J to 2 bases, leaving 3 bases not matched to a gene. CDR1 is KGHSH and CDR2 is LQKENI in the germline V gene. This CDR3 has 14 residues. CDR3 DNA sequence: TGTGCCAGCTCACCTGGGACAGCGAACTATGGCTACACCTTC. Its protein product is CASSPGTANYGYTF.

The chain combines TRBV4-1 with TRBJ1-4; tentatively, D is TRBD1 (6 bases). Trimming cost V 2 bases and J 6 bases, with 16 bases left between them. The CDR3 runs 16 residues. Germline lookup yields CDR1 MGHRA and CDR2 YSYEKL. CDR3 in DNA: TGCGCCAGCAGCCAACCCCGAGGGACACAGGATGAAAAACTGTTTTTT. It translates to CASSQPRGTQDEKLFF.

The chain combines TRBV15 with TRBJ2-4; no firm D call. The CDR3 consists of 15 residues. Trimming cost V 6 bases and J 0 bases, with 12 bases left between them. CDR1 and CDR2 (germline): LNHNV, YYDKDF (reference sequence). The CDR3 protein is CATRQDLVAKNIQYF. CDR3 nucleotide sequence: TGTGCCACCAGACAAGATCTCGTAGCCAAAAACATTCAGTACTTC. Supplemented by reference TRBV15 and TRBJ2-4, the full variable domain reads DAMVIQNPRYQVTQFGKPVTLSCSQTLNHNVMYWYQQKSSQAPKLLFHYYDKDFNNEADTPDNFQSRRPNTSFCFLDIRSPGLGDTAMYLCATRQDLVAKNIQYFGAGTRLSVL.

V is TRBV6-1 and J is TRBJ1-2, with TRBD1 matching 12 bases. The CDR3 covers 21 residues. Germline loops: CDR1 MNHNS, CDR2 SASEGT. Germline trimming cut 1 base from V and 4 bases from J; bases unmatched to any gene: 19. The DNA of the CDR3 is TGTGCCAGCAGTGAAGTGAAGGTGGACCGGGACAGGGGGCGGTTGTCCTATGGCTACACCTTC. Translating it yields CASSEVKVDRDRGRLSYGYTF.

The chain links TRBV9 to TRBJ1-1; 10 bases match TRBD1. The CDR3 has 15 amino acids. Germline CDR1 is SGDLS and CDR2 is YYNGEE. V was pared by 4 bases and J by 3 bases, with 6 bases of the junction left unmatched. The CDR3, as DNA: TGTGCCAGCAGCCAGACAGGGGGCGGCTACACTGAAGCTTTCTTT. Its protein is CASSQTGGGYTEAFF.

V and J are TRBV27 and TRBJ1-6; 7 nucleotides align to TRBD1. Germline V gene sequence: CDR1 MNHEY, CDR2 SMNVEV (reference sequence). The CDR3 is 17 residues long. The trim removed 5 bases at V and 5 bases at J, leaving 12 bases unmatched. CDR3 in amino acids: CASSPFLGGADNSPLHF. CDR3 nucleotide sequence: TGTGCCAGCAGTCCCTTCCTAGGGGGCGCAGATAATTCACCCCTCCACTTT.

The chain is built from TRBV18 and TRBJ2-6; 9 nucleotides line up with TRBD2. CDR1 KGHSH and CDR2 LQKENI come from the germline V gene. This CDR3 spans 17 amino acids. The V segment lost 3 bases and the J segment 3 bases; nucleotides outside the gene matches: 6. This CDR3 is CASSPASGRLGANVLTF. The DNA for the CDR3 is TGTGCCAGCTCACCGGCGAGCGGGAGGCTTGGGGCCAACGTCCTGACTTTC.

The chain links TRBV6-5 to TRBJ2-7; 14 bases are a match to TRBD2. Trimming removed 6 bases from V and 4 bases from J; junction bases left unmatched: 5. CDR1 is MNHEY and CDR2 is SVGAGI in the germline V gene. This CDR3 region has 15 residues. CDR3 DNA: TGTGCCAGCAGGGGGACTAGCGGGAGTTGGTACGAGCAGTACTTC. Protein: CASRGTSGSWYEQYF.

CDR3 coding DNA: TGTGCCAGCAGCCCCCTAACTACTAGCGGGGGGGCCCCCGGGGAGCTGTTTTTT. This codes for CASSPLTTSGGAPGELFF. The chain recombines TRBV7-2 with TRBJ2-2; 13 bases agree with TRBD2. CDR3 length equals 18 residues. V lost 5 bases, J lost 6 bases, and 12 bases stayed unmatched. CDR1 SGHTA and CDR2 FQGNSA come from the germline V gene.

The CDR3 loop is CASSLGDRGRLEAFF. The CDR3 DNA is TGTGCCAGCAGCTTAGGGGACAGGGGGCGCCTTGAAGCTTTCTTT. The rearrangement links TRBV11-3 to TRBJ1-1, with 12 bases fitting TRBD1. CDR1 and CDR2 from the germline V gene are SGHNT and YENEEA. The CDR3 contains 15 residues. V lost 1 base to trimming and J lost 7 bases; unmatched junction nucleotides: 4. Full variable domain (remainder filled in from reference TRBV11-3 and TRBJ1-1): EAGVVQSPRYKIIEKKQPVAFWCNPISGHNTLYWYLQNLGQGPELLIRYENEEAVDDSQLPKDRFSAERLKGVDSTLKIQPAELGDSAVYLCASSLGDRGRLEAFFGQGTRLTVV.

This chain uses TRBV5-5 with TRBJ2-5; a possible D gene is TRBD2 (6 bases). V was shortened by 2 bases and J by 2 bases, with 16 bases between the two germline ends. In germline, CDR1 is SGHKS, CDR2 YYEKEE (reference sequence). The CDR3 runs to 16 residues. This CDR3 reads CASSLDPGGAQETQYF. The CDR3 bases are TGTGCCAGCAGCTTAGACCCCGGCGGGGCGCAAGAGACCCAGTACTTC.

The gene calls are TRBV24-1 and TRBJ2-2; D possibly corresponds to TRBD1 (6 bases). This CDR3 is 13 amino acids long. Germline V gene data show CDR1 as KGHDR and CDR2 as SFDVKD. Trimming shortened V by 12 bases and J by 2 bases, and 12 bases separated the two germline ends. CDR3 nucleotide sequence: TGTGCCGCCGGGACACCAAACACCGGGGAGCTGTTTTTT. As protein: CAAGTPNTGELFF.

The chain uses TRBV5-1 and TRBJ2-5; weak D call: TRBD2 (5 bases). Trimming left V 0 bases short and J 2 bases short, with 8 bases between. The germline V gene encodes CDR1 SGHRS and CDR2 YFSETQ. CDR3 length: 14 residues. CDR3 nucleotide sequence: TGCGCCAGCAGCTTGGCCACTAGGCAAGAGACCCAGTACTTC. Residues: CASSLATRQETQYF.

The chain combines TRBV28 with TRBJ2-1, with 13 bases that match TRBD2. CDR1 MDHEN and CDR2 SYDVKM come from the germline V gene. Germline trimming cut 8 bases from V and 4 bases from J; bases unmatched to any gene: 8. The CDR3 has 16 amino acids. The CDR3 DNA is TGTGCCAGCGGGGGACTAGCGGGAAAAGGGTACAATGAGCAGTTCTTC. This gives the protein CASGGLAGKGYNEQFF.

The rearrangement uses TRBV28 and TRBJ2-7; D is unresolved. Trimming stripped 8 bases from V and 4 bases from J, with 9 bases between. Per the germline V gene, CDR1 is MDHEN and CDR2 is SYDVKM. This CDR3 has 11 amino acids. CDR3 region: CASLSEYEQYF. The CDR3 DNA reads TGTGCCAGCCTAAGCGAGTACGAGCAGTACTTC.

This clone was picked up one time. The chain employs TRBV27 and TRBJ2-1, with D hard to call. This CDR3 contains 13 residues. Looked up from germline, CDR1 is MNHEY and CDR2 is SMNVEV (reference sequence). Trimming took off 6 bases at V and 3 bases at J, with 9 bases between the two ends. The CDR3 spells CASSSLSYNEQFF. CDR3 coding DNA: TGTGCCAGCAGCTCTCTCAGCTACAATGAGCAGTTCTTC.

The chain has TRBV10-3 and TRBJ2-7; 7 bases line up with TRBD2. Germline V gene data show CDR1 as ENHRY and CDR2 as SYGVKD. CDR3 length: 14 amino acids. V was clipped by 2 bases and J by 6 bases; unmatched bases: 7. The CDR3 loop reads CAISEAGVVLEQYF. CDR3 sequence (DNA): TGTGCCATCAGTGAGGCGGGAGTCGTTCTCGAGCAGTACTTC.

This sequence joins TRBV15 and TRBJ1-2; 7 bases are a match to TRBD1. Trimming at V came to 5 bases and at J to 4 bases, leaving 10 bases not matched to a gene. This CDR3 has 15 residues. Looked up from germline, CDR1 is LNHNV and CDR2 is YYDKDF (reference sequence). The CDR3 region has the DNA TGTGCCACCAGCCCTCTCCAGACAGGGCCCTATGGCTACACCTTC. Its protein is CATSPLQTGPYGYTF.

The table lists this clone with a few counts. The chain recombines TRBV2 with TRBJ2-1; possible D gene TRBD2, 5 bases. This CDR3 has 15 amino acids. V was shortened by 3 bases and J by 1 base, with 10 bases between the two germline ends. The germline V gene encodes CDR1 SNHLY and CDR2 FYNNEI. The DNA of the CDR3 is TGTGCCAGCAGTGAGAGACGGGGTTCCTACAATGAGCAGTTCTTC. It codes for CASSERRGSYNEQFF.

The chain employs TRBV30 and TRBJ1-1; D is possibly TRBD1 (5 bases). Germline loops: CDR1 GTSNPN, CDR2 SVGIG (reference sequence). The CDR3 is 17 amino acids. Trimming shortened V by 0 bases and J by 7 bases, and 24 bases separated the two germline ends. CDR3 nucleotide sequence: TGTGCCTGGAGTGTAGAGCTTCGAACGACAGACTCTTTTGAAGCTTTCTTT. This translates into CAWSVELRTTDSFEAFF.

The rearrangement joins TRBV5-4 to TRBJ2-7; a possible D gene is TRBD2 (6 bases). Trimming removed 1 base from V and 0 bases from J, with 8 bases in between. This CDR3 is 14 amino acids long. Germline CDR1 is SGHNT and CDR2 is YYREEE (reference sequence). The CDR3 here is CASSLSGSSYEQYF. The DNA for the CDR3 is TGTGCCAGCAGCTTGTCCGGGAGCTCCTACGAGCAGTACTTC.

The chain carries TRBV9 and TRBJ2-3, with 9 positions matching TRBD1. Germline assignment: CDR1 SGDLS and CDR2 YYNGEE. V lost 0 bases and J lost 10; bases outside the gene matches: 0. The length of the CDR3 is 12 residues. CDR3 DNA sequence: TGTGCCAGCAGCGTAGGGACAGGGGCGCAGTATTTT. The encoded protein is CASSVGTGAQYF.

The chain couples TRBV10-3 to TRBJ2-3, with TRBD1 matching over 7 bases. The trim removed 8 bases at V and 4 bases at J, leaving 9 bases unmatched. The CDR3 is 14 amino acids. The germline V gene has CDR1 ENHRY and CDR2 SYGVKD. The DNA of the CDR3 is TGTGCCATCTCTCAGGGGGAAGGGGCAGATACGCAGTATTTT. It codes for CAISQGEGADTQYF.